The 10 T cell receptor beta chains in this list originate from one sample, sequenced in a study of shared clonotypes between healthy human individuals. Some clones are missing from TCRdb's copy, which holds only in-frame ones; the method was immunoSEQ multiplex PCR. The sample has 800,000 to 950,000 clones, about 96% seen once. Naivety among CD8 cells was defined by CD45RO negativity and positive CCR7 selection, thereby excluding terminally differentiated effector memory CD45RA+ cells. The sequenced material came from naive CD8+ T cells sorted from blood. These receptors were obtained from a man aged 25 to 45 in good health.

This clone was seen once. In the same sample, other DNA sequences code for this CDR3. V and J are TRBV4-1 and TRBJ1-1; D gene uncertain. CDR1 is MGHRA and CDR2 is YSYEKL in the germline V gene. This CDR3 has 11 amino acids. Trimming stripped 3 bases from V and 3 bases from J, with 2 bases between. CDR3: CASSQDTEAFF. The CDR3 coding sequence is TGCGCCAGCAGCCAGGACACTGAAGCTTTCTTT.

The CDR3 is CASSFMGGPPYEQYF. The CDR3 DNA reads TGTGCCAGCAGTTTTATGGGGGGCCCACCCTACGAGCAGTACTTC. This chain uses TRBV7-9 with TRBJ2-7, with D possibly being TRBD1 or TRBD2 (6 bases each). Germline lookup yields CDR1 SEHNR and CDR2 FQNEAQ (reference sequence). The CDR3 totals 15 residues. Trimming removed 6 bases at V and 2 bases at J, with 17 bases between.

This clone has a single count. This rearrangement joins TRBV5-1 to TRBJ2-1, with 12 bases fitting TRBD2. The length of the CDR3 is 17 residues. The V and J ends lost 2 bases and 6 bases, in that order; junction bases with no gene match: 9. Germline V gene lookup returns CDR1 SGHRS and CDR2 YFSETQ. CDR3 sequence (DNA): TGCGCCAGCAGCTTATTGACTAGCGGGAGAGGATCCAATGAGCAGTTCTTC. It specifies CASSLLTSGRGSNEQFF.

About this clone: Other nucleotide sequences from this sample produce the same CDR3. The chain links TRBV28 to TRBJ1-3; no firm D call. V lost 3 bases and J lost 4, with 4 bases in between. In germline, CDR1 is MDHEN, CDR2 SYDVKM. This CDR3 spans 12 amino acids. This CDR3 reads CASSFSGNTIYF. CDR3 in DNA: TGTGCCAGCAGTTTTAGCGGAAACACCATATATTTT.

The chain combines TRBV7-9 with TRBJ2-2, with D hard to call. This CDR3 comprises 13 residues. Trimming took 5 bases from V and 8 from J, leaving 12 bases between them. Germline CDR1 reads SEHNR; CDR2 reads FQNEAQ (reference sequence). The CDR3 DNA reads as TGTGCCAGCAGCGGACCGTCGGCGGGGGAGCTGTTTTTT. It is translated as CASSGPSAGELFF.

The chain has TRBV19 and TRBJ1-5, with unresolved D. Germline V gene data show CDR1 as LNHDA and CDR2 as SQIVND (reference sequence). V shed 7 bases and J shed 4 bases, with 20 bases lying between them. The length of the CDR3 is 16 residues. This CDR3 is CASTTLYRAINQPQHF. In DNA, the CDR3 is TGTGCCAGTACTACCCTATACCGGGCCATAAATCAGCCCCAGCATTTT.

This chain links TRBV11-2 with TRBJ2-1; D unresolved. The CDR3 covers 19 residues. V dropped 3 bases and J dropped 7 bases, with 28 bases sitting between them. Germline lookup yields CDR1 SGHAT and CDR2 FQNNGV. For the CDR3, the DNA is TGTGCCAGCAGCTTTATCAGCTTAGGTTCAGGTACCCTGTTAAATGAGCAGTTCTTC. This translates into CASSFISLGSGTLLNEQFF.

The chain employs TRBV18 and TRBJ2-6; D ambiguous. Germline V gives CDR1 KGHSH, CDR2 LQKENI. V was clipped by 1 base and J by 2 bases, with 3 bases between them. The CDR3 is made up of 14 amino acids. In DNA form, the CDR3 reads TGTGCCAGCTCACCACAGGCTGGGGCCAACGTCCTGACTTTC. This sequence encodes CASSPQAGANVLTF.

In the case of this clone: Additional DNA sequences in this sample encode the identical CDR3. The V call is TRBV14, the J call TRBJ2-7; 9 nucleotides agree with TRBD2. This CDR3 has 15 amino acids. The trim removed 3 bases at V and 4 bases at J, leaving 7 bases unmatched. Germline CDR1 reads SGHDN; CDR2 reads FVKESK. CDR3 in DNA: TGTGCCAGCAGCCAGGGTAGCGGGGGCTCGTACGAGCAGTACTTC. Its translation is CASSQGSGGSYEQYF.

As regards this clone: Distinct nucleotide sequences in the sample also encode this CDR3. The V call is TRBV4-1, the J call TRBJ2-7, with a weak D call TRBD2 (5 bases). V was pared by 3 bases and J by 4 bases, with 13 bases between. CDR3 length: 14 amino acids. Looked up from germline, CDR1 is MGHRA and CDR2 is YSYEKL. The CDR3 DNA follows: TGCGCCAGCAGCCACAGGACGGGAACTTACGAGCAGTACTTC. The encoded protein is CASSHRTGTYEQYF.